This TCR beta chain was captured in a study of regulatory T cells in long-lasting Graves disease. The authors built TCR beta libraries using iRepertoire HTBI primers and Arm-PCR of CDR3 regions. TCRdb called the multiplex PCR reads again in MiXCR, with one record for every CDR3 protein. The sample includes about 290,000 distinct CDR3 sequences, around a fifth of them seen just once. Time point given: persistent/refractory GD, antithyroid drugs over 5 years with positive TRAb. TCR sequences were obtained from RNA taken from PBMCs. Study conclusions and caveats: Authors noted too few samples as a limitation.

This CDR3 contains 16 residues. Germline V lookup: CDR1 SGHVS, CDR2 FQNEAQ. V was pared by 5 bases and J by 0 bases, with 9 bases of the junction left unmatched. Many counts were recorded for this clonotype. What it binds is unknown. The sequence derives from a female donor with Graves disease. This specimen was peripheral blood mononuclear cells (PBMCs), taken when the disease was refractory, from a patient treated with antithyroid drugs. V usage is TRBV7-8 and J usage is TRBJ2-7; TRBD2 matches 8 bases. The DNA of the CDR3 is TGTGCCAGCAGCCTCCCATTAGCGGGGAGCTCCTACGAGCAGTACTTC. Its translation is CASSLPLAGSSYEQYF. The whole variable domain, filled in from reference TRBV7-8 and TRBJ2-7, reads GAGVSQSPRYKVAKRGQDVALRCDPISGHVSLFWYQQALGQGPEFLTYFQNEAQLDKSGLPSDRFFAERPEGSVSTLKIQRTQQEDSAVYLCASSLPLAGSSYEQYFGPGTRLTVT.